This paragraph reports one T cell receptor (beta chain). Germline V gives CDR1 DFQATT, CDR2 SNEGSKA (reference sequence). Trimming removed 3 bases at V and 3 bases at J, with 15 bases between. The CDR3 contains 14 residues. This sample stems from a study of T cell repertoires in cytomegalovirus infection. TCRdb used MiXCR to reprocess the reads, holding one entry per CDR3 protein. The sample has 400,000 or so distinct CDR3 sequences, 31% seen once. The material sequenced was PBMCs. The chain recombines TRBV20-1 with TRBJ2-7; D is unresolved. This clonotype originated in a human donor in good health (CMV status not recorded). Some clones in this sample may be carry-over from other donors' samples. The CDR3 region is CSARIRRPDYEQYF. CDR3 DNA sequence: TGCAGTGCTAGGATTCGACGGCCAGACTACGAGCAGTACTTC.